Below, one T cell receptor beta chain is given with its context. The sample originates from a study of cytomegalovirus exposure and HLA in healthy donors. Among the donors, all were healthy bone marrow donors. 13 Jbeta primers and 60 Vbeta primers were used for the PCR. Sequencing used immunoSEQ multiplex PCR; TCRdb keeps in-frame clones, though not all of them. The sample lists about 180,000 clones, about 72% occurring once. The source material was PBMCs. The receptor was derived from a human donor in good health.

Here the CDR3 DNA reads TGTGCCAGCAGTTACTCACGGACAGGGGGCACTGAAGCTTTCTTT. Protein product: CASSYSRTGGTEAFF. The V gene is TRBV6-5, the J gene TRBJ1-1, with 10 bases matching TRBD1. This CDR3 comprises 15 residues. The J segment lost 4 bases and the V segment lost 0 bases, leaving 2 bases of the junction unmatched. Per the germline V gene, CDR1 is MNHEY and CDR2 is SVGAGI.